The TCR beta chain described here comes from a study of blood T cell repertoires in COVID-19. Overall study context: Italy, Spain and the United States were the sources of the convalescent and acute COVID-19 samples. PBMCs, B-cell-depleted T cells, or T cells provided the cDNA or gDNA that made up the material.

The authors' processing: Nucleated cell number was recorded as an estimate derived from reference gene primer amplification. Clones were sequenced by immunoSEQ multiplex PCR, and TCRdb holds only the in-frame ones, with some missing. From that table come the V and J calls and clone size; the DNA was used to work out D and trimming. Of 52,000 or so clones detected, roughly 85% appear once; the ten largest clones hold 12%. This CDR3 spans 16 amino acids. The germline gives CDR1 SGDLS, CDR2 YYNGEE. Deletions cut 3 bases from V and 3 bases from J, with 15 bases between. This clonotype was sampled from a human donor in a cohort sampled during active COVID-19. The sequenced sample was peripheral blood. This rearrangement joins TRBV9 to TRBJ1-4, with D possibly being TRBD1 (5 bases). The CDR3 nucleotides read TGTGCCAGCAGCGCAAACTCCAGGGCGTCTAATGAAAAACTGTTTTTT. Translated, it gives CASSANSRASNEKLFF.